One sample yielded the 17 T cell receptor beta chains listed below, sequenced in a study of graft-versus-host responses after intestinal transplantation (dated by TCRdb to the early 2020s). The time point label, as the study defines it: cells obtained before transplantation from donor or recipient. Library preparation used the immunoSEQ multiplex PCR assay. TCRdb retrieved this table from immuneACCESS and kept in-frame rearrangements only. Not all clones are present; in checked studies, unresolved V genes account for under half, and no reason is known for the remainder. The sample yields about 15,000 clones; 30% to 40% were counted once. The top ten constitute around 3.8% of the sample. The material sequenced was alloreactive CD4+ T cells from a mixed lymphocyte reaction culture, taken before intestinal transplant. The cell subset or site label here, explained by the study, means: CFSE-low proliferating T cells sorted from roughly six-day pre-transplant mixed lymphocyte reaction (GvH or HvG direction). All receptors derive from a human patient who received an intestinal transplant.

Details on this clone: A read error is likely, as this CDR3 ends without the conserved phenylalanine or tryptophan. This chain links TRBV7-3 with TRBJ1-6; D might be TRBD1 (5 bases). The V gene lost 5 bases and the J gene lost 7 bases, with 21 bases spanning the gap. Germline values: CDR1 SGHTA, CDR2 FQGTGA. The CDR3 extends over 17 amino acids. For the CDR3, the DNA is TGTGCCAGCAGCAAACCCGGGGCAGGGACCAAAAATTCACCCCTCCACTCT. Translating it yields CASSKPGAGTKNSPLHS.

This clone was counted between two and nine times. The sample carries other DNA sequences with the same CDR3. The V call is TRBV5-4, the J call TRBJ2-5; D gene uncertain. Deletions cut 1 base from V and 5 bases from J, with 3 bases between. The CDR3 has 11 amino acids. Looked up from germline, CDR1 is SGHNT and CDR2 is YYREEE (reference sequence). Here the CDR3 reads CASSLSETQYF. The CDR3 DNA reads TGTGCCAGCAGCTTGTCTGAGACCCAGTACTTC.

In its sample, this clone ranks as medium-sized. The CDR3 sequence: CASSLVQANEKLFF. In nucleotides, the CDR3 is TGTGCCAGCAGTTTGGTACAGGCTAATGAAAAACTGTTTTTT. The rearrangement uses TRBV28 and TRBJ1-4, with a tentative D call TRBD1 (5 bases). Looked up from germline, CDR1 is MDHEN and CDR2 is SYDVKM. The CDR3 sequence is 14 residues long. V lost 3 bases, J lost 3 bases, and 8 bases lay in between.

This clone was counted between two and nine times. V gene TRBV10-3 combines with J gene TRBJ2-5; 7 bases are shared with TRBD2. V was pared by 5 bases and J by 0 bases, with 6 bases of the junction left unmatched. The CDR3 is 15 residues long. The germline CDR1 and CDR2 sequences are ENHRY and SYGVKD. This chain's CDR3 is CAISKNSGNQETQYF. The CDR3 DNA is TGTGCCATCAGTAAGAACAGCGGGAACCAAGAGACCCAGTACTTC.

This rearrangement joins TRBV18 to TRBJ1-1, with no clear D. V was cut by 6 bases and J by 12 bases, with 17 bases left in between. The CDR3 runs to 12 residues. CDR1 and CDR2 (germline): KGHSH, LQKENI. The CDR3 loop is CASSPLDRVPFF. CDR3 in DNA: TGTGCCAGCTCGCCCCTGGACCGTGTCCCTTTCTTT.

The chain has TRBV19 and TRBJ1-2, with D perhaps TRBD1 (5 bases). The CDR3 has 13 residues. Germline V lookup: CDR1 LNHDA, CDR2 SQIVND (reference sequence). V lost 7 bases and J 4 bases, leaving 13 bases between the germline ends. The CDR3 nucleotides read TGTGCCAGTAAGAACGCAGGGTTCTATGGCTACACCTTC. This codes for CASKNAGFYGYTF.

Here the CDR3 reads CASGLGPGYTF. CDR3 nucleotides: TGTGCTAGTGGTTTAGGCCCCGGCTACACCTTC. V is TRBV12-5 and J is TRBJ1-2; D uncertain. The CDR3 runs 11 residues. Germline CDR1 reads LGHNT; CDR2 reads FRNRAP. The V gene lost 3 bases and the J gene lost 8 bases, with 7 bases spanning the gap.

This clone was observed a few times. The V call is TRBV19, the J call TRBJ1-4; D remains ambiguous. V was trimmed by 6 bases and J by 3 bases, leaving 8 bases between them. Germline values: CDR1 LNHDA, CDR2 SQIVND (reference sequence). The CDR3 extends over 13 amino acids. The CDR3, as DNA: TGTGCCAGTAGATGGCTGTCTAATGAAAAACTGTTTTTT. It codes for CASRWLSNEKLFF.

This clone showed up just a few times. At one of its ends the junction is not consistent with the germline gene, which may arise from a read error. The chain combines TRBV10-3 with TRBJ2-7; 7 bases agree with TRBD1. The CDR3 covers 18 residues. The germline gives CDR1 ENHRY, CDR2 SYGVKD. The CDR3 is CASSPTGNLDRLGYEQYF. The CDR3 DNA reads TGTGCCAGCAGTCCAACCGGCAACCTGGACAGGCTAGGCTACGAGCAGTACTTC.

This clone came up a few times. The V call is TRBV21-1, the J call TRBJ2-1. TRBV21-1 is given as a pseudogene. The CDR3 length is 17 residues. The CDR3 coding sequence is TGTGCCAGCAGCAAGAGCAGAAACTCTTACTCCTACAATGAGCAGTTCTTC. This gives the protein CASSKSRNSYSYNEQFF.

Comment on this clone: A far larger clone lies a single base away; this is likely a read error. This chain connects TRBV10-3 to TRBJ1-1; no clear D. V lost 4 bases to trimming and J lost 11 bases, with 17 bases between them. The CDR3 totals 13 residues. Germline assignment: CDR1 ENHRY and CDR2 SYGVKD. This CDR3 is CAISVWPAPEAFF. CDR3 DNA sequence: TGTGCCATCAGTGTTTGGCCGGCCCCAGAGGCTTTCTTT.

This chain joins TRBV7-6 and TRBJ2-1; D remains unclear. Per germline, CDR1 SGHVS and CDR2 FNYEAQ. The CDR3 is made up of 13 amino acids. V lost 1 base and J lost 10, with 11 bases in between. This chain's CDR3 is CASSLVPLGEQFF. DNA of the CDR3: TGTGCCAGCAGCTTAGTTCCTTTGGGGGAGCAGTTCTTC.

This clone was counted a single time. The chain is built from TRBV19 and TRBJ1-6; D is unclear. Germline V CDR1 and CDR2: LNHDA, SQIVND (reference sequence). The CDR3 is 15 amino acids. V was clipped by 6 bases and J by 5 bases, with 14 bases between them. CDR3: CASRRGGRDNSPLHF. In DNA, the CDR3 is TGTGCCAGTAGGAGAGGAGGACGGGATAATTCACCCCTCCACTTT. The full variable domain, with the rest looked up from reference TRBV19 and TRBJ1-6, is DGGITQSPKYLFRKEGQNVTLSCEQNLNHDAMYWYRQDPGQGLRLIYYSQIVNDFQKGDIAEGYSVSREKKESFPLTVTSAQKNPTAFYLCASRRGGRDNSPLHFGNGTRLTVT.

This clone was observed a few times. The V and J genes are TRBV11-2 and TRBJ2-5; 7 bases map to TRBD1. The V and J ends lost 2 bases and 5 bases, in that order; junction bases with no gene match: 8. Germline assignment: CDR1 SGHAT and CDR2 FQNNGV. The CDR3 is made up of 15 amino acids. CDR3 in amino acids: CASSLLRTGSETQYF. CDR3 coding DNA: TGTGCCAGCAGCTTATTGAGGACAGGCTCGGAGACCCAGTACTTC.

This clone has a handful of counts. The CDR3 loop reads CASRLGGTSGPLDTQYF. The CDR3 coding sequence is TGTGCCAGCAGACTTGGGGGGACTAGCGGGCCCTTAGATACGCAGTATTTT. This chain uses TRBV11-2 with TRBJ2-3; 12 positions match TRBD2. Trimming took 6 bases from V and 5 from J; bases not matched to a gene: 12. Germline V gene sequence: CDR1 SGHAT, CDR2 FQNNGV. This CDR3 has 17 residues. Drawing the rest from reference TRBV11-2 and TRBJ2-3, the complete variable domain is EAGVAQSPRYKIIEKRQSVAFWCNPISGHATLYWYQQILGQGPKLLIQFQNNGVVDDSQLPKDRFSAERLKGVDSTLKIQPAKLEDSAVYLCASRLGGTSGPLDTQYFGPGTRLTVL.

The chain links TRBV5-4 to TRBJ1-4; no clear D. Germline loops: CDR1 SGHNT, CDR2 YYREEE (reference sequence). The CDR3 loop spans 12 amino acids. V lost 4 bases and J lost 8, with 9 bases in between. CDR3 residues: CASSRVGEKLFF. For the CDR3, the DNA is TGTGCCAGCAGCAGAGTAGGCGAAAAACTGTTTTTT.

As DNA, the CDR3 is TGTGCCAGCAGTGCAGGGATTTTATTCACTGAAGCTTTCTTT. This codes for CASSAGILFTEAFF. V gene TRBV28 combines with J gene TRBJ1-1, with D tentatively TRBD1 (5 bases). Trimming cost V 5 bases and J 4 bases, with 14 bases left between them. Germline CDR1 reads MDHEN; CDR2 reads SYDVKM. This CDR3 spans 14 amino acids.